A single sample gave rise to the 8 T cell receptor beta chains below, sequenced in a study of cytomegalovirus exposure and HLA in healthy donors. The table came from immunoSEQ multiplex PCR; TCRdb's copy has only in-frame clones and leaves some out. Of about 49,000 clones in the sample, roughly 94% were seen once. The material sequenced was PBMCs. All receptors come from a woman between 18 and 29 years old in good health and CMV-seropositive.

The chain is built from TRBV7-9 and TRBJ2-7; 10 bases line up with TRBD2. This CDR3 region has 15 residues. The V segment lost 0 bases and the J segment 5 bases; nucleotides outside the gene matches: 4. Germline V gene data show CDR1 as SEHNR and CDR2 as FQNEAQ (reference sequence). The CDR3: CASSLANGLADEQYF. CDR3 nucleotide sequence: TGTGCCAGCAGCTTAGCGAACGGACTAGCGGACGAGCAGTACTTC.

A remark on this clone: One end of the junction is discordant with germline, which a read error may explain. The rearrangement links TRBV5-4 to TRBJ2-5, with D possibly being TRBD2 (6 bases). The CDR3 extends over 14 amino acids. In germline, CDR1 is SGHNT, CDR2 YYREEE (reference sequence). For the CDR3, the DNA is TGTGCCAACAGCTGGGGCGGGACTGAAGAGACCCAGTACTTC. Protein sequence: CANSWGGTEETQYF.

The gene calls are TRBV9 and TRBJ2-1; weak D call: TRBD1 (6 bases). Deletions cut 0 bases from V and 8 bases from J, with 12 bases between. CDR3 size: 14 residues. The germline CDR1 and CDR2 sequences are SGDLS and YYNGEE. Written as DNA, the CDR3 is TGTGCCAGCAGCGTAGACGAGGGGGTGGATGAGCAGTTCTTC. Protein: CASSVDEGVDEQFF.

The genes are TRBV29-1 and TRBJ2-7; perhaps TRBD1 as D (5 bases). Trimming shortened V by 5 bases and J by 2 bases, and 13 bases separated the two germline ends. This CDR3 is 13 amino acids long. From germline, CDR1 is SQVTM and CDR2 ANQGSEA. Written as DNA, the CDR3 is TGCAGCGTTACAGGCCCCCTAACCTACGAGCAGTACTTC. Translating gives CSVTGPLTYEQYF.

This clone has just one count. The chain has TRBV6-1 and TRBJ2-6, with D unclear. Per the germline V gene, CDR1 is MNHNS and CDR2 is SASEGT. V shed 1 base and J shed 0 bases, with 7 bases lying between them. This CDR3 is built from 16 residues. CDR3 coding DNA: TGTGCCAGCAGTGAAGGTGCCGGCTCTGGGGCCAACGTCCTGACTTTC. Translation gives CASSEGAGSGANVLTF.

The CDR3 coding sequence is TGTGCCAGCAGCCAAGAGGGGGGGGAAACTGAAGCTTTCTTT. It is translated as CASSQEGGETEAFF. The chain links TRBV4-2 to TRBJ1-1, with D possibly TRBD1 on 5 matching bases. Germline CDR1 reads LGHNA; CDR2 reads YNFKEQ. Trimming stripped 0 bases from V and 5 bases from J, with 10 bases between. The CDR3 is made up of 14 amino acids.

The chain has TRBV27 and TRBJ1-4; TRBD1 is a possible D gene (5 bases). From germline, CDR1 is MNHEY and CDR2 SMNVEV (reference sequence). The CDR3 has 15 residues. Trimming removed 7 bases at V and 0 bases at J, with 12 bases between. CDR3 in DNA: TGTGCCAGCAAAAAAAGGGGTTCAACTAATGAAAAACTGTTTTTT. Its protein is CASKKRGSTNEKLFF.

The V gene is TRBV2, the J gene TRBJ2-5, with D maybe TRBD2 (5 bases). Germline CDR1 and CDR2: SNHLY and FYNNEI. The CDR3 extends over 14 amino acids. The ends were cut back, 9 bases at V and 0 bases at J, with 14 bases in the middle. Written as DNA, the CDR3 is TGTGCCAGTAACCTCCAGGACTACCAAGAGACCCAGTACTTC. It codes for CASNLQDYQETQYF.